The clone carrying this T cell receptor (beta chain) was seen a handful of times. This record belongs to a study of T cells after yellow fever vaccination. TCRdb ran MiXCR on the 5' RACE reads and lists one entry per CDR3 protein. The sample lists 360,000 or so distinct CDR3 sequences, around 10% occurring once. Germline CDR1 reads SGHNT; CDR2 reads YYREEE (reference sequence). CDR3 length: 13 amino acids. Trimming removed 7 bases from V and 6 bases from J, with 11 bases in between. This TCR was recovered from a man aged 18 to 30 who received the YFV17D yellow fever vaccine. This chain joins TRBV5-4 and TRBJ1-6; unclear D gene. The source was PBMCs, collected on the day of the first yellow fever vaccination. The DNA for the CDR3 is TGTGCCAGCGCCCAGTCGGGTAATTCACCCCTCCACTTT. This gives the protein CASAQSGNSPLHF. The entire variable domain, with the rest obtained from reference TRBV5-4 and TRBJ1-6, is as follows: ETGVTQSPTHLIKTRGQQVTLRCSSQSGHNTVSWYQQALGQGPQFIFQYYREEENGRGNFPPRFSGLQFPNYSSELNVNALELDDSALYLCASAQSGNSPLHFGNGTRLTVT.